This T cell receptor beta chain was identified in a study of response to subunit inactivated influenza vaccine. Overall study results and limits: The authors suggested that few new T cells are recruited per seasonal influenza vaccination.

With regard to this clonotype: Antigen: not known.

TCRdb itself ran the RT-PCR reads through MiXCR, one entry per CDR3 protein. The sample has some 800,000 distinct CDR3 sequences, about 20% seen once. The germline V gene has CDR1 DFQATT and CDR2 SNEGSKA (reference sequence). V trimming: 6 bases; J trimming: 11 bases; junction bases outside the gene matches: 12. The CDR3 spans 13 residues. Sequenced material: PBMCs from blood, taken 4 to 6 days after vaccination. The origin of this receptor is a man aged 50-59 years who received an inactivated influenza vaccine. V usage is TRBV20-1 and J usage is TRBJ1-4, with 7 bases identical to TRBD1. This chain's CDR3 is CSARLGQARKLFF. The CDR3 DNA follows: TGCAGTGCCCGTCTTGGACAGGCACGGAAACTGTTTTTT.